This entry features one T cell receptor beta chain sequence. No antigen is known for it. With constant-segment primers, 5'RACE yielded cDNA libraries of TCR alpha and TCR beta that carried sample barcodes and UMIs. A single record per CDR3 protein comes from TCRdb applying MiXCR to the 5' RACE reads. The profile shows 450,000 to 650,000 distinct CDR3 sequences, less than 25% of them singletons. Germline V lookup: CDR1 SNHLY, CDR2 FYNNEI. The CDR3 is made up of 17 amino acids. Trimming removed 4 bases at V and 2 bases at J, with 15 bases between. This record comes from a study of T-cell memory formation after mild COVID-19. Study in general: Clusters of TCRs were largely donor specific. Study-wide findings and caveats: Several responding clones turned up in pre-infection memory, indicating that cross-reactive memory may have taken part.

The rearrangement links TRBV2 to TRBJ2-6, with D possibly being TRBD2 (6 bases). The clonotype originates from an adult woman who had mild COVID-19 (a few samples of this study predate the infection). Cell type and time point are not known. Sequences were obtained from PBMCs or a T cell subset sorted from them (not recorded which). CDR3 coding DNA: TGTGCCAGCAGTGGCCGGGAGCGTGACGCTGGGGCCAACGTCCTGACTTTC. Protein sequence: CASSGRERDAGANVLTF.